The entry below gives a single TCR beta chain sequence along with its context. Recruited during active infection, patients (from Seattle) were subsequently followed longitudinally. This entry comes from a study of blood T cell repertoires in COVID-19. Study in general: The United States, Italy and Spain supplied acute and convalescent COVID-19 samples. Sample material is recorded as cDNA or gDNA derived from T cells, B-cell-depleted T cells, or PBMCs.

The V gene end was trimmed by 0 bases and the J gene end by 5 bases; junction bases not matched to a gene: 9. Germline loops: CDR1 SGHNT, CDR2 YENEEA. The length of the CDR3 is 17 residues. As originally analysed: Counts of nucleated cells, estimated from reference gene primer amplification, were obtained. Here immunoSEQ multiplex PCR was the method, and the copy in TCRdb shows in-frame clones only, minus some. V and J calls plus clone size are reproduced from that table; the DNA served to infer D and trimming. The sample consists of roughly 160,000 clones, 70% to 90% of them appearing once. The specimen was peripheral blood. This TCR was recovered from a woman of 80 years or more with COVID-19, enrolled during active disease. The chain combines TRBV11-3 with TRBJ2-3; 9 positions match TRBD2. The CDR3 nucleotides are TGTGCCAGCAGCTTAGACTCGGCTAGCGGGAATTTAGATACGCAGTATTTT. Protein sequence: CASSLDSASGNLDTQYF.